The 11 T cell receptor beta chains in this list originate from one sample, sequenced in a study of blood T cell repertoires in COVID-19. This table comes from immunoSEQ multiplex PCR, and its TCRdb copy is limited to in-frame clones, with some not included. The repertoire holds 220,000 or so clones, 84% seen once, with less than 6.5% in the top ten. Sequenced material: peripheral blood. These receptors all come from a woman aged 55-70 years who had recovered from COVID-19.

The chain links TRBV5-1 to TRBJ1-6, with no clear D. The CDR3 sequence is 15 residues long. V was clipped by 3 bases and J by 0 bases, with 7 bases between them. Germline-derived CDR1 and CDR2 are SGHRS and YFSETQ. This CDR3 reads CASSYGSSYNSPLHF. The CDR3 DNA is TGCGCCAGCAGCTATGGTAGCTCCTATAATTCACCCCTCCACTTT.

This rearrangement joins TRBV7-8 to TRBJ1-6; no definite D call. Trimming cost V 5 bases and J 6 bases, with 17 bases left between them. CDR3 length: 16 residues. The germline V gene encodes CDR1 SGHVS and CDR2 FQNEAQ. The CDR3 region has the DNA TGTGCCAGCAGCCGCTCTCGGGGAGGCGTTAATTCACCCCTCCACTTT. This encodes CASSRSRGGVNSPLHF. The full variable domain, rest sourced from reference TRBV7-8 and TRBJ1-6, is GAGVSQSPRYKVAKRGQDVALRCDPISGHVSLFWYQQALGQGPEFLTYFQNEAQLDKSGLPSDRFFAERPEGSVSTLKIQRTQQEDSAVYLCASSRSRGGVNSPLHFGNGTRLTVT.

The V call is TRBV6-5, the J call TRBJ2-7; 8 bases are shared with TRBD1. The CDR3 runs 13 residues. Losses at the gene ends were 4 bases for V and 4 bases for J; bases not matched to a gene: 3. The germline gives CDR1 MNHEY, CDR2 SVGAGI. The CDR3 coding sequence is TGTGCCAGCAGTTGGGGACAGGTGTACGAGCAGTACTTC. Protein sequence: CASSWGQVYEQYF.

This clone occurred once. The rearrangement uses TRBV7-9 and TRBJ2-1; 10 bases agree with TRBD1. The CDR3 sequence is 15 residues long. Germline V gives CDR1 SEHNR, CDR2 FQNEAQ (reference sequence). J was trimmed by 2 bases and V by 8 bases; bases with no gene match: 6. The CDR3 sequence is CASALGTGAYNEQFF. CDR3 coding DNA: TGTGCCAGCGCGCTCGGGACAGGGGCCTACAATGAGCAGTTCTTC. The full variable domain, in which reference TRBV7-9 and TRBJ2-1 provide the parts outside the CDR3, is DTGVSQNPRHKITKRGQNVTFRCDPISEHNRLYWYRQTLGQGPEFLTYFQNEAQLEKSRLLSDRFSAERPKGSFSTLEIQRTEQGDSAMYLCASALGTGAYNEQFFGPGTRLTVL.

This sequence joins TRBV5-1 and TRBJ1-2; D gene unclear. CDR3 length: 14 residues. With 0 bases removed from V and 10 bases from J, the gap between germline ends came to 16 bases. Germline values: CDR1 SGHRS, CDR2 YFSETQ. In DNA, the CDR3 is TGCGCCAGCAGCTTGGGTCAGTCGCGGATTGACTACACCTTC. Its translation is CASSLGQSRIDYTF.

This chain joins TRBV18 and TRBJ2-7; 12 bases agree with TRBD2. Losses at the gene ends were 4 bases for V and 0 bases for J; bases not matched to a gene: 7. CDR3 length equals 17 residues. Germline-derived CDR1 and CDR2 are KGHSH and LQKENI. The CDR3 DNA reads as TGTGCCAGCTCACTGACTAGCGGGGGCCTGGGCTCCTACGAGCAGTACTTC. As protein: CASSLTSGGLGSYEQYF.

The chain joins TRBV11-2 to TRBJ2-3, with 8 bases identical to TRBD1. Germline lookup yields CDR1 SGHAT and CDR2 FQNNGV. The CDR3 length is 16 residues. V was clipped by 1 base and J by 1 base; unmatched bases: 4. Here the CDR3 DNA reads TGTGCCAGCAGCTTAGGAGGCAGGGGGCGCACAGATACGCAGTATTTT. It is translated as CASSLGGRGRTDTQYF.

V and J are TRBV15 and TRBJ1-2; no definite D call. CDR3 length: 14 residues. Trimming left V 4 bases short and J 7 bases short, with 16 bases between. From germline, CDR1 is LNHNV and CDR2 YYDKDF (reference sequence). The CDR3 DNA reads TGTGCCACCAGCACCAGCCGAGGGCTTGGTGGCTACACCTTC. It codes for CATSTSRGLGGYTF.

This chain links TRBV5-3 with TRBJ2-5, with 7 bases that match TRBD2. TRBV5-3 is an ORF, and what it does is uncertain. Trimming at V came to 0 bases and at J to 0 bases, leaving 5 bases not matched to a gene. The CDR3 contains 16 residues. CDR3 region: CARSLVLAGNQETQYF. DNA for the CDR3: TGTGCCAGAAGCTTGGTTTTAGCGGGCAACCAAGAGACCCAGTACTTC.

The rearrangement links TRBV6-4 to TRBJ2-5; 7 bases fit TRBD1. The CDR3 runs to 13 residues. Germline values: CDR1 MRHNA, CDR2 SNTAGT. The ends lost 3 bases at V and 4 bases at J; junction bases unmatched: 2. Here the CDR3 reads CASSEQGLETQYF. CDR3 coding DNA: TGTGCCAGCAGTGAACAGGGGCTAGAGACCCAGTACTTC.

The chain links TRBV9 to TRBJ2-7, with D hard to call. CDR3 length: 14 amino acids. Germline V lookup: CDR1 SGDLS, CDR2 YYNGEE. The V end was cut by 4 bases, the J end by 2 bases, with 13 bases between. CDR3 protein: CASSPTISAYEQYF. The DNA for the CDR3 is TGTGCCAGCAGCCCGACAATTAGTGCCTACGAGCAGTACTTC.